A selection of T cell receptor beta chains follows, all from one sample in a study of neurological immune-mediated disorders. MiXCR, applied by TCRdb to the 5' RACE reads, yields one record per CDR3 protein. The data hold around 70,000 distinct CDR3 sequences, with 4.5% to 5.5% observed a single time. Sample: PBMCs. These receptors were obtained from a woman in her sixties or seventies with multiple sclerosis. CDR3s include the opening cysteine and the closing phenylalanine or tryptophan. D genes are given only for firm matches. Clone size is not always given. Where it is, it says once, few, many or a class for expanded clones.

V gene: TRBV5-5; J gene: TRBJ1-2; clone size: many; D gene: NA; CDR3 DNA: TGTGTCAGCAGCTTGGAGTTTTCAAACACCAATTCCTATGGCTACACCTTC; CDR3 protein: CVSSLEFSNTNSYGYTF
V gene: TRBV7-2; J gene: TRBJ2-6; clone size: NA; D gene: NA; CDR3 DNA: TGTGCCAGCAGCCCATCCCTTGGGGCCAACGTCCTGACTTTC; CDR3 protein: CASSPSLGANVLTF
V gene: TRBV5-1; J gene: TRBJ1-1; clone size: many; D gene: TRBD1; CDR3 DNA: TGCGCCAGCAGCTTGGCCATGGACAGGGTGGGCGGCCGACGGACTGAAGCTTTCTTT; CDR3 protein: CASSLAMDRVGGRRTEAFF
V gene: TRBV10-3; J gene: TRBJ1-2; clone size: many; D gene: TRBD1; CDR3 DNA: TGTGCCATCAGTGCCTCCGGGACAGGGGGGCCCTACTATGGCTACACCTTC; CDR3 protein: CAISASGTGGPYYGYTF
V gene: TRBV29-1; J gene: TRBJ2-3; clone size: few; D gene: NA; CDR3 DNA: TGCAGCGTTGAATTGGGGATCCCTACAGATACGCAGTATTTT; CDR3 protein: CSVELGIPTDTQYF
V gene: TRBV5-1; J gene: TRBJ2-7; clone size: many; D gene: NA; CDR3 DNA: TGCGCCAGCAGCTCCCAGTCCTACGAGCAGTACTTC; CDR3 protein: CASSSQSYEQYF
V gene: TRBV4-1; J gene: TRBJ2-4; clone size: many; D gene: NA; CDR3 DNA: TGCGCCAGCAGCCAAGATGGTGGCGGGACTGACATTCAGTACTTC; CDR3 protein: CASSQDGGGTDIQYF
V gene: TRBV10-3; J gene: TRBJ2-1; clone size: many; D gene: TRBD1; CDR3 DNA: TGTGCCACTAGACGGGACAGCTCCTACAATGAGCAGTTCTTC; CDR3 protein: CATRRDSSYNEQFF
V gene: TRBV7-8; J gene: TRBJ2-1; clone size: many; D gene: NA; CDR3 DNA: TGTGCCAGCAGTCAACAGGGAGGGCGGTACAATGAGCAGTTCTTC; CDR3 protein: CASSQQGGRYNEQFF
V gene: TRBV6-5; J gene: TRBJ1-2; clone size: many; D gene: NA; CDR3 DNA: TGTGCCAGCAGTTACTCTTCTGCCCTCTATGGCTACACCTTC; CDR3 protein: CASSYSSALYGYTF
V gene: TRBV20-1; J gene: TRBJ2-1; clone size: many; D gene: TRBD1; CDR3 DNA: TGCAGTGCTAGGCCAGGGGGAAACAATGAGCAGTTCTTC; CDR3 protein: CSARPGGNNEQFF
V gene: TRBV7-8; J gene: TRBJ1-5; clone size: many; D gene: NA; CDR3 DNA: TGTGCCAGCAGCTTAGGAGGGAAGGATCAGCCCCAGCATTTT; CDR3 protein: CASSLGGKDQPQHF
V gene: TRBV29-1; J gene: TRBJ2-5; clone size: many; D gene: TRBD1; CDR3 DNA: TGCAGCGTTGGTGACAGGGGGCTCCGCGGGACCCAGTACTTC; CDR3 protein: CSVGDRGLRGTQYF
V gene: TRBV7-9; J gene: TRBJ2-7; clone size: many; D gene: NA; CDR3 DNA: TGTGCCAGCAGCTCCCCCGAGCGTTACGAGCAGTACTTC; CDR3 protein: CASSSPERYEQYF
V gene: TRBV7-2; J gene: TRBJ2-3; clone size: many; D gene: TRBD2; CDR3 DNA: TGTGCCAGCAGCCCGACTAGCGGGATCACAGATACGCAGTATTTT; CDR3 protein: CASSPTSGITDTQYF
V gene: TRBV18; J gene: TRBJ2-3; clone size: NA; D gene: NA; CDR3 DNA: TGTGCCAGCCTTCAAGTGGGAGGCGTCAGCACAGATACGCAGTATTTT; CDR3 protein: CASLQVGGVSTDTQYF
V gene: TRBV29-1; J gene: TRBJ2-1; clone size: many; D gene: NA; CDR3 DNA: TGCAGCGTTGATACCGGGAGCTCCTACAATGAGCAGTTCTTC; CDR3 protein: CSVDTGSSYNEQFF
V gene: TRBV5-1; J gene: TRBJ1-1; clone size: many; D gene: NA; CDR3 DNA: TGCGCCAGCAACTTCCTTTTTCCGGCTAAGATCACTGAAGCTTTCTTT; CDR3 protein: CASNFLFPAKITEAFF
V gene: TRBV29-1; J gene: TRBJ2-7; clone size: many; D gene: TRBD2; CDR3 DNA: TGCAGCGTTGATCTAGCGGGAGGTTCTGGGTACGAGCAGTACTTC; CDR3 protein: CSVDLAGGSGYEQYF
V gene: TRBV6-5; J gene: TRBJ2-7; clone size: many; D gene: TRBD2; CDR3 DNA: TGTGCCAGCACCACGGGCGGGAGGAGATACGAGCAGTACTTC; CDR3 protein: CASTTGGRRYEQYF
V gene: TRBV7-6; J gene: TRBJ2-5; clone size: many; D gene: TRBD2; CDR3 DNA: TGTGCCAGCAGCACTACTGCGGGACTAGAGGGTGAAGAGACCCAGTACTTC; CDR3 protein: CASSTTAGLEGEETQYF
V gene: TRBV6-6; J gene: TRBJ2-3; clone size: NA; D gene: NA; CDR3 DNA: TGTGCCAGCAGCTTCATTGGGAGCACAGATACGCAGTATTTT; CDR3 protein: CASSFIGSTDTQYF
V gene: TRBV7-6; J gene: TRBJ1-2; clone size: few; D gene: NA; CDR3 DNA: TGTGCCAGCAGCTTTTACTTTCTCAATGGCTACACCTTC; CDR3 protein: CASSFYFLNGYTF
V gene: TRBV5-1; J gene: TRBJ2-7; clone size: many; D gene: NA; CDR3 DNA: TGCGCCAGCAGCTTGTTGGAGGCCTCCTACGAGCAGTACTTC; CDR3 protein: CASSLLEASYEQYF